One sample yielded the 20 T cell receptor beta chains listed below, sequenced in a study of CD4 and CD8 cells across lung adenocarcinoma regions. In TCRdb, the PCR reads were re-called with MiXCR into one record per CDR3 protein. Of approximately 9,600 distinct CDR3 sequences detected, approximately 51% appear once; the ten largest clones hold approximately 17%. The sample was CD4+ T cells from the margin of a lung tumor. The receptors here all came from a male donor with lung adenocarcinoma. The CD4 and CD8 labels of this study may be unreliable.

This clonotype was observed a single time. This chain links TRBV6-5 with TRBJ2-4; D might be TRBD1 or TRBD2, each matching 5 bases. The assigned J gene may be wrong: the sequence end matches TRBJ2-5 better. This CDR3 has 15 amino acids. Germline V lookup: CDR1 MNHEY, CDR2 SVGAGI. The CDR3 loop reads CASSYSGTKWETQYF. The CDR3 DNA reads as TGTGCCAGCAGTTACTCTGGGACGAAATGGGAGACCCAGTACTTC.

The CDR3 protein is CASRRGLAGSDTQYF. The DNA of the CDR3 is TGTGCCAGCAGACGAGGACTAGCGGGATCAGATACGCAGTATTTT. This chain joins TRBV27 and TRBJ2-3; 12 nucleotides match TRBD2. The CDR3 consists of 15 residues. CDR1 is MNHEY and CDR2 is SMNVEV in the germline V gene (reference sequence). Trimming removed 6 bases from V and 4 bases from J; junction bases left unmatched: 5.

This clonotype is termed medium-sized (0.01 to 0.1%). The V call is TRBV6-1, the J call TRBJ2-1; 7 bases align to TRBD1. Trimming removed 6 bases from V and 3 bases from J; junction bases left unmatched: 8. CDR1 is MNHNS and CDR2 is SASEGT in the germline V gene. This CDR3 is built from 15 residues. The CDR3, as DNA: TGTGCCAGCAGCACCACGGGACAGAGCTACAATGAGCAGTTCTTC. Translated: CASSTTGQSYNEQFF.

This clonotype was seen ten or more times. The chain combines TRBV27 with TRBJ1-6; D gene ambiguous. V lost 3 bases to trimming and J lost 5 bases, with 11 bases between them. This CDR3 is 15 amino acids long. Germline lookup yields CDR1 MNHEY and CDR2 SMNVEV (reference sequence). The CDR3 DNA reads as TGTGCCAGCAGTTTCAGGACGGTTGATAATTCACCCCTCCACTTT. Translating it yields CASSFRTVDNSPLHF.

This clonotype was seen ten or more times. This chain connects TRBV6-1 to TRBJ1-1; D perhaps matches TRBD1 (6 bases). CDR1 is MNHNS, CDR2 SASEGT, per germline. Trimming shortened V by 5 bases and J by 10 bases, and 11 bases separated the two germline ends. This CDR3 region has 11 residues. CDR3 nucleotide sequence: TGTGCCAGCAGTCAGGGGATTATAGCTTTCTTT. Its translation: CASSQGIIAFF.

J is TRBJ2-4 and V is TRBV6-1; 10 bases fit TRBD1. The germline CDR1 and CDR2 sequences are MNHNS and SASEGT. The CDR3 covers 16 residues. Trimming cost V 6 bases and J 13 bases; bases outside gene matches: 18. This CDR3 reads CASRSPIRDRGNEQYF. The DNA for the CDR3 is TGTGCCAGCAGGTCACCGATCCGGGACAGGGGTAATGAGCAGTACTTC.

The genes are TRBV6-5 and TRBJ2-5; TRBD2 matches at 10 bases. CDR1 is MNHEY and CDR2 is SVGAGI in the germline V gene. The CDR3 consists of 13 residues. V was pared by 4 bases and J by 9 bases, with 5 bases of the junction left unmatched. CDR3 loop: CASSFGSGGSQYF. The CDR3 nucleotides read TGTGCCAGCAGTTTCGGTAGCGGGGGGTCCCAGTACTTC.

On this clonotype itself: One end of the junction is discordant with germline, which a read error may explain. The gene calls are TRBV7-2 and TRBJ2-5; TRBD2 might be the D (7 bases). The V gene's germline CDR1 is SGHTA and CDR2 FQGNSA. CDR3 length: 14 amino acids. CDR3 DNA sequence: TGTGCGGGCAGCTGGGGGCGGGGGAAAGACACCCAGTACTTC. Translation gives CAGSWGRGKDTQYF.

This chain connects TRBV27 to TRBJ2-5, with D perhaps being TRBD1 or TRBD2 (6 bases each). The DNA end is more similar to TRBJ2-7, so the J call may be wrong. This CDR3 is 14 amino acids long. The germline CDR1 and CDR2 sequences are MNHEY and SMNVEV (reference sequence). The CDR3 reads CASSPGWGAAEQYF. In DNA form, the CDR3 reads TGTGCCAGCAGTCCCGGGTGGGGGGCGGCCGAGCAGTACTTC.

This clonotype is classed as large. In DNA, the CDR3 is TGTGCCAGCAGTGAAGCGACTAGCGGGGCCTACGAGCAGTACTTC. Translation gives CASSEATSGAYEQYF. This chain joins TRBV6-1 and TRBJ2-5, with TRBD2 matching 11 bases. The DNA matches TRBJ2-7 better at its end, which makes the J call doubtful. Germline assignment: CDR1 MNHNS and CDR2 SASEGT. The CDR3 runs 15 residues.

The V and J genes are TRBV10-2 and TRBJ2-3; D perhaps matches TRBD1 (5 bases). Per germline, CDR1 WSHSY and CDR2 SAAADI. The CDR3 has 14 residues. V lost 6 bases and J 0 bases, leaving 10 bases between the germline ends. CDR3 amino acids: CASRRQGSTDTQYF. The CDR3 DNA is TGCGCCAGCAGGAGGCAGGGAAGCACAGATACGCAGTATTTT.

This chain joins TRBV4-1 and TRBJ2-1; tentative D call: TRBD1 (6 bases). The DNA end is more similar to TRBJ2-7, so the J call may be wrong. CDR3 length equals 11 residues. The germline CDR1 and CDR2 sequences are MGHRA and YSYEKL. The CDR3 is CASTQGNEQYF. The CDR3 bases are TGCGCCAGCACCCAGGGGAACGAGCAGTACTTC.

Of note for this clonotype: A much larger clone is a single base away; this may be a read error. CDR3 DNA: TGTGCCAGCAGCCAAGTTGCGGAGACCCAGTTCTTC. This gives the protein CASSQVAETQFF. The chain uses TRBV3-1 and TRBJ2-1; unclear D gene. The germline V gene has CDR1 LGHDT and CDR2 YNNKEL (reference sequence). CDR3 size: 12 residues. V shed 1 base and J shed 13 bases, with 11 bases lying between them.

The CDR3 DNA reads TGTGCCTGGAATTGGGGAGTTCTAAACACCGGGGAGCTGTTTTTT. It encodes CAWNWGVLNTGELFF. This chain uses TRBV30 with TRBJ2-2; possibly TRBD2 for D (5 bases). V dropped 4 bases and J dropped 2 bases, with 14 bases sitting between them. Germline values: CDR1 GTSNPN, CDR2 SVGIG (reference sequence). The CDR3 has 15 residues.

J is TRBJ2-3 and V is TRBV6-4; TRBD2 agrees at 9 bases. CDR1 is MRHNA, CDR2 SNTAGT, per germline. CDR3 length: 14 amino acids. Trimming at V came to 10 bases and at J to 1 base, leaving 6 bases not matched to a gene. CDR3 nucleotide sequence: TGTGCCACCCTTAGCGGGAGATGCACAGATACGCAGTATTTT. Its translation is CATLSGRCTDTQYF.

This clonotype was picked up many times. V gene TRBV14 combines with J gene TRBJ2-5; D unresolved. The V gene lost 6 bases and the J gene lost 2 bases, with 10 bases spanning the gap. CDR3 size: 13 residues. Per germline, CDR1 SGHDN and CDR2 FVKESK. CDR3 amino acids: CASRLSPQETQYF. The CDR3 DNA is TGTGCCAGCAGGTTAAGCCCTCAAGAGACCCAGTACTTC.

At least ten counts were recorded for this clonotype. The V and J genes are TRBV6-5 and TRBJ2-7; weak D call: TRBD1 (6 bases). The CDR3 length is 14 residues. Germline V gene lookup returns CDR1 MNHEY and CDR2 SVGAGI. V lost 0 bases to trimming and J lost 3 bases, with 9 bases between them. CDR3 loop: CASSYSNRDYEQYF. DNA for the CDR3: TGTGCCAGCAGTTACTCTAACAGGGACTACGAGCAGTACTTC.

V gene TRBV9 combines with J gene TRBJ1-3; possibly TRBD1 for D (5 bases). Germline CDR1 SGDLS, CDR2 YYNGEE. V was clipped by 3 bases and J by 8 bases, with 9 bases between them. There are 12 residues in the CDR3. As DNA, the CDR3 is TGTGCCAGCAGCGCCCGGGGGGACACCATATATTTT. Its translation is CASSARGDTIYF.

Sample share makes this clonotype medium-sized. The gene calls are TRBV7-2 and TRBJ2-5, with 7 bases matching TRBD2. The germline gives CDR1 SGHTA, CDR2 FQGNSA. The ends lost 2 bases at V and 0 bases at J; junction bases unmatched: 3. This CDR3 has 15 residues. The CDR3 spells CASSLSSGNQETQYF. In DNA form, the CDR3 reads TGTGCCAGCAGCTTATCCAGCGGGAACCAAGAGACCCAGTACTTC.

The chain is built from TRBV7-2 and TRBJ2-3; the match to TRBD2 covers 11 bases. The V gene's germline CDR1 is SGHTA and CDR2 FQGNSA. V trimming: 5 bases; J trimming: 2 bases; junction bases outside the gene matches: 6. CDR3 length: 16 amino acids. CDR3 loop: CASSSRLAGPTDTQYF. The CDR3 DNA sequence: TGTGCCAGCAGCAGCCGACTAGCGGGGCCCACAGATACGCAGTATTTT.